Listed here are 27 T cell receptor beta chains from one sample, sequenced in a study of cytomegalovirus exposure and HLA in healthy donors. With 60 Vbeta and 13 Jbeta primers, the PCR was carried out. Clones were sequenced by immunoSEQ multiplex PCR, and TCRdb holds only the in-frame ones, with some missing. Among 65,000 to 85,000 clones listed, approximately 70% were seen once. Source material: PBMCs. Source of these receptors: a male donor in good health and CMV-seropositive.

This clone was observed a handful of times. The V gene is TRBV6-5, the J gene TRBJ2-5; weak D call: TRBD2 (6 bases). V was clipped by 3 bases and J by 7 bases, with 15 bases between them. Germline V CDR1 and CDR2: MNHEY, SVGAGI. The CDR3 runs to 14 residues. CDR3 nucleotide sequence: TGTGCCAGCAGTTATGACGGGAGCGGAGGGACCCAGTACTTC. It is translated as CASSYDGSGGTQYF.

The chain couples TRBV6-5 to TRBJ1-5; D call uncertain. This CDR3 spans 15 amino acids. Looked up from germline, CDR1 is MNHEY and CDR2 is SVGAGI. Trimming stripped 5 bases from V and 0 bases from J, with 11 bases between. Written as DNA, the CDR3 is TGTGCCAGCAGTCCACATTCGATTAGCAATCAGCCCCAGCATTTT. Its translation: CASSPHSISNQPQHF.

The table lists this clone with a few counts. The DNA for the CDR3 is TGCGCCAGCAGCTTGCGGGGAGGGGATTTTGGCCGGACAGGGGGCTACGAGCAGTACTTC. Protein sequence: CASSLRGGDFGRTGGYEQYF. The chain employs TRBV5-1 and TRBJ2-7; 10 nucleotides align to TRBD1. Germline trimming cut 1 base from V and 3 bases from J; bases unmatched to any gene: 19. Looked up from germline, CDR1 is SGHRS and CDR2 is YFSETQ. The CDR3 has 20 amino acids. The whole variable domain, remainder taken from reference TRBV5-1 and TRBJ2-7, is KAGVTQTPRYLIKTRGQQVTLSCSPISGHRSVSWYQQTPGQGLQFLFEYFSETQRNKGNFPGRFSGRQFSNSRSEMNVSTLELGDSALYLCASSLRGGDFGRTGGYEQYFGPGTRLTVT.

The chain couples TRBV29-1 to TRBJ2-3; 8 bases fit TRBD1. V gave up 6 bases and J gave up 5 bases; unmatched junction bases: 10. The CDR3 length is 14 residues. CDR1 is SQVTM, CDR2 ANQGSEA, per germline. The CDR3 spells CSVSQGAEGDTQYF. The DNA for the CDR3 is TGCAGCGTATCGCAGGGGGCCGAAGGAGATACGCAGTATTTT.

CDR3 DNA sequence: TGTGCCAGCTCCGGGCAGGGGGATAACTATGGCTACACCTTC. Residues: CASSGQGDNYGYTF. V is TRBV9 and J is TRBJ1-2, with 7 nucleotides matching TRBD1. The J segment lost 1 base and the V segment lost 7 bases, leaving 7 bases of the junction unmatched. CDR3 length equals 14 residues. Per germline, CDR1 SGDLS and CDR2 YYNGEE. The whole variable domain, filled in from reference TRBV9 and TRBJ1-2, reads DSGVTQTPKHLITATGQRVTLRCSPRSGDLSVYWYQQSLDQGLQFLIQYYNGEERAKGNILERFSAQQFPDLHSELNLSSLELGDSALYFCASSGQGDNYGYTFGSGTRLTVV.

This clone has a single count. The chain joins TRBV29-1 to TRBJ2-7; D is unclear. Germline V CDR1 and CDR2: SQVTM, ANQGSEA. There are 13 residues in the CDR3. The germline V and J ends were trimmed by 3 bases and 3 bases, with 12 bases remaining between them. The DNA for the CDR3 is TGCAGCGTTGATGGCAGTAACTACTACGAGCAGTACTTC. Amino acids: CSVDGSNYYEQYF.

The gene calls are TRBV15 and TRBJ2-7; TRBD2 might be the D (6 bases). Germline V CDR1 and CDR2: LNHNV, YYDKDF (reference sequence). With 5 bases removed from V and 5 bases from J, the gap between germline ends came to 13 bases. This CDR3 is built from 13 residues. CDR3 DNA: TGTGCCACCAGCCCCTGGGGGGACCACGAGCAGTACTTC. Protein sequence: CATSPWGDHEQYF. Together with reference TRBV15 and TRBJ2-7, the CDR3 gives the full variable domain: DAMVIQNPRYQVTQFGKPVTLSCSQTLNHNVMYWYQQKSSQAPKLLFHYYDKDFNNEADTPDNFQSRRPNTSFCFLDIRSPGLGDTAMYLCATSPWGDHEQYFGPGTRLTVT.

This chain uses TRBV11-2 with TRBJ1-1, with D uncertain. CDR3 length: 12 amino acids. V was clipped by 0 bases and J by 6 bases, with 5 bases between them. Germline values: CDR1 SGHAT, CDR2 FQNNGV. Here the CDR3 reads CASSLERSEAFF. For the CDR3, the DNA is TGTGCCAGCAGCTTAGAACGGTCTGAAGCTTTCTTT.

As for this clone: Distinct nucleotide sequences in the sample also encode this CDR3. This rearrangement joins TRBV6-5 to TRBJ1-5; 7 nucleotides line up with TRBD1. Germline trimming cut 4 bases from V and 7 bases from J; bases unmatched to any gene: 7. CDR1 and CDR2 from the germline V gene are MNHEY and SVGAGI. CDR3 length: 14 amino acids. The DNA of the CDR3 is TGTGCCAGCAGTTCGTTGACAGGGCGACAGCCCCAGCATTTT. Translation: CASSSLTGRQPQHF.

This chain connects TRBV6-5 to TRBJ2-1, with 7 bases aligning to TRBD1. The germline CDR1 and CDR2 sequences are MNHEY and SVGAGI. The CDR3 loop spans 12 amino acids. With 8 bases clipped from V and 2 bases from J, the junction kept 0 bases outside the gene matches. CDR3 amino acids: CASGTAYNEQFF. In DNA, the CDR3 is TGTGCCAGCGGGACAGCCTACAATGAGCAGTTCTTC.

The chain's CDR3 is CASSFTGMSEAFF. CDR3 DNA sequence: TGCGCCAGCAGCTTTACAGGGATGTCTGAAGCTTTCTTT. The V and J genes are TRBV5-1 and TRBJ1-1, with D tentatively TRBD1 (6 bases). With 2 bases removed from V and 6 bases from J, the gap between germline ends came to 11 bases. The CDR3 is 13 amino acids. Per germline, CDR1 SGHRS and CDR2 YFSETQ.

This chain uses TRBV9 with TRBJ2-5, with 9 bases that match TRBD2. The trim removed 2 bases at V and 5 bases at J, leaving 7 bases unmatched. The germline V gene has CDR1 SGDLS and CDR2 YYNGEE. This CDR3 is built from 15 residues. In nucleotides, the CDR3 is TGTGCCAGCAGCGTTTTGCGGGAGGGCCGGGAGACCCAGTACTTC. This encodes CASSVLREGRETQYF.

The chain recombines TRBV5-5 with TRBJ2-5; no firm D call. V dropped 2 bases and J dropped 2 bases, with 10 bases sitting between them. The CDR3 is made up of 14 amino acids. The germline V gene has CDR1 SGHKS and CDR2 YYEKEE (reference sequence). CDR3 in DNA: TGTGCCAGCAGCTTCCGTGGTCGGCAAGAGACCCAGTACTTC. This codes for CASSFRGRQETQYF.

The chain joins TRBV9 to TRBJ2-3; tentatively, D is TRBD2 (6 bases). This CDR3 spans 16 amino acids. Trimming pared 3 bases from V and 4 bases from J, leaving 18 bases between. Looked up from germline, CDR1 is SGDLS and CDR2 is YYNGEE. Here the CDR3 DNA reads TGTGCCAGCAGCGCCGGGGGTATCTTTTCCCCAGATACGCAGTATTTT. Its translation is CASSAGGIFSPDTQYF.

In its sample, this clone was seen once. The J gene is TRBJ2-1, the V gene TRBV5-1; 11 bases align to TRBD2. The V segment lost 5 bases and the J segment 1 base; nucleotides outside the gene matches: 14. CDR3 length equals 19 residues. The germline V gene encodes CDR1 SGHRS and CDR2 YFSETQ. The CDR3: CASRVSSGRVSASYNEQFF. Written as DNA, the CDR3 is TGCGCCAGCAGGGTCAGTAGCGGGAGGGTTTCTGCTTCCTACAATGAGCAGTTCTTC.

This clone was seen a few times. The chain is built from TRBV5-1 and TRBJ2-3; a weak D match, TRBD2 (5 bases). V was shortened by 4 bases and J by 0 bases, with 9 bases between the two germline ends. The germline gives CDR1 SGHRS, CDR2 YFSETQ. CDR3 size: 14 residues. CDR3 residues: CASSRTSSTDTQYF. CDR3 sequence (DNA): TGCGCCAGCAGCCGGACTTCTAGCACAGATACGCAGTATTTT.

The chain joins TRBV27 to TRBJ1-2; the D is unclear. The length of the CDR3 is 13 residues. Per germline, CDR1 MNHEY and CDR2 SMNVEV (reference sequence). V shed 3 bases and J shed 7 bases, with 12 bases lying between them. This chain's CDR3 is CASSFRAEGGYTF. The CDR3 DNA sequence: TGTGCCAGCAGTTTTAGGGCGGAGGGTGGCTACACCTTC.

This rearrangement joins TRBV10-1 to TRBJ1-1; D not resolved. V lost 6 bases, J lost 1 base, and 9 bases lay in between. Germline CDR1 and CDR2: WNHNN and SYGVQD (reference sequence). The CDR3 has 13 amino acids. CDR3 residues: CASSLTPNTEAFF. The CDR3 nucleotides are TGCGCCAGCAGCCTCACACCGAACACTGAAGCTTTCTTT.

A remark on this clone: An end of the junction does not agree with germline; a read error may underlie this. As DNA, the CDR3 is TGCGCCAGCAGCCAAGAAGTTACAGGGGGCTCCATTAACTATGGCTACACCTTC. Encoded protein: CASSQEVTGGSINYGYTF. The V and J genes are TRBV5-4 and TRBJ1-2; 9 bases align to TRBD1. The CDR3 consists of 18 residues. The germline gives CDR1 SGHNT, CDR2 YYREEE (reference sequence).

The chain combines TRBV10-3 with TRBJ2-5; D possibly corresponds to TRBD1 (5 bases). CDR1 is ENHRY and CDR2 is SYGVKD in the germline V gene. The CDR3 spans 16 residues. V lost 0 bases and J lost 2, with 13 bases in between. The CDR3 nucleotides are TGTGCCATCAGTGAGTCAGACAGCGTCTATCAAGAGACCCAGTACTTC. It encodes CAISESDSVYQETQYF.

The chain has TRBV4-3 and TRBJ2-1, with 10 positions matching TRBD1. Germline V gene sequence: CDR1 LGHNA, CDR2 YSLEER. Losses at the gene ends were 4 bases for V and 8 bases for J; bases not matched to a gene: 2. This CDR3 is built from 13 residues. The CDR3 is CASSRTGGYEQFF. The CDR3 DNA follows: TGCGCCAGCAGCCGGACAGGGGGATATGAGCAGTTCTTC.

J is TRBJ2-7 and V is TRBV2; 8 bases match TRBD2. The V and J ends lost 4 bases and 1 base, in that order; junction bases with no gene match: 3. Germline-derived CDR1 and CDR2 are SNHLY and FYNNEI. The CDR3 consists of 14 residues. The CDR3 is CASSVREGSYEQYF. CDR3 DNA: TGTGCCAGCAGTGTACGGGAGGGATCCTACGAGCAGTACTTC.

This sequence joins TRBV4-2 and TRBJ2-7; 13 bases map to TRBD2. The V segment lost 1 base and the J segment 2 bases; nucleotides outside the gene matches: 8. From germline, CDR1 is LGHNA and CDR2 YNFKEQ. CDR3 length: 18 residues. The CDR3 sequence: CASSQGWTSGSLAYEQYF. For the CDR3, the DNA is TGTGCCAGCAGCCAAGGGTGGACTAGCGGGAGCCTAGCCTACGAGCAGTACTTC.

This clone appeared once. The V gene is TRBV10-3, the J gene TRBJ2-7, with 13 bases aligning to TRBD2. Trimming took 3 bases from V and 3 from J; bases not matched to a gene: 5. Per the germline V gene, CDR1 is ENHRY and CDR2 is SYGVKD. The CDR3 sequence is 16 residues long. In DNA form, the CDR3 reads TGTGCCATCAGTGATCCCGGACTAGCGGGGGACTACGAGCAGTACTTC. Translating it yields CAISDPGLAGDYEQYF.

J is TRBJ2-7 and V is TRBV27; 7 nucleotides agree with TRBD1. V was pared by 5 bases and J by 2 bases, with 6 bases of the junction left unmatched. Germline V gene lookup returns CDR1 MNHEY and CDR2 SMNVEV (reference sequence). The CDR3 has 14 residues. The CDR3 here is CASSTTGPPYEQYF. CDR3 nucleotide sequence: TGTGCCAGCAGTACGACAGGGCCTCCCTACGAGCAGTACTTC.

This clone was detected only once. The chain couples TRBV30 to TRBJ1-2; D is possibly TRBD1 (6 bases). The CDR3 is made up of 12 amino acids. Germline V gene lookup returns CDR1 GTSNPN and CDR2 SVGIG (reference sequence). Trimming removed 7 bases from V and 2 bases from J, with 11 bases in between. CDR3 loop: CASATGNYGYTF. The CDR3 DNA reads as TGTGCCTCCGCTACAGGGAACTATGGCTACACCTTC.

The CDR3 reads CASSYGTLQETQYF. CDR3 sequence (DNA): TGTGCCAGCAGTTACGGGACATTGCAAGAGACCCAGTACTTC. This chain joins TRBV6-5 and TRBJ2-5; D perhaps matches TRBD1 (6 bases). The germline V and J ends were trimmed by 2 bases and 2 bases, with 9 bases remaining between them. CDR1 is MNHEY, CDR2 SVGAGI, per germline. The CDR3 is 14 amino acids.